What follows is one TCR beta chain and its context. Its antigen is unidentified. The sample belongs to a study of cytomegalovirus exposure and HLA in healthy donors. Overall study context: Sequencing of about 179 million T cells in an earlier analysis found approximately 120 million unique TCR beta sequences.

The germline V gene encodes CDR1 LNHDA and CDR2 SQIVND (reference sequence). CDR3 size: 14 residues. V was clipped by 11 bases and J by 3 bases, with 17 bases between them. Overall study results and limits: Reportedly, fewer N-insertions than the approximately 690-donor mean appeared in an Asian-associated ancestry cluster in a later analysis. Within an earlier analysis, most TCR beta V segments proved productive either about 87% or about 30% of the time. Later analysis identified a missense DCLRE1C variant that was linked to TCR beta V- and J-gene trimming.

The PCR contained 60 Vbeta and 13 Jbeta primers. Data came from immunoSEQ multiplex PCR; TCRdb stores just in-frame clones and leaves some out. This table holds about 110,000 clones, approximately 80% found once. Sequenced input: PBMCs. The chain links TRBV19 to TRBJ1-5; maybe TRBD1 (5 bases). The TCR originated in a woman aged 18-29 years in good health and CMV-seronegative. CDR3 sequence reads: CACRGGAINQPQHF. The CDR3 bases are TGTGCCTGCCGGGGCGGGGCTATCAATCAGCCCCAGCATTTT.